One sample yielded the 23 T cell receptor beta chains listed below, sequenced in a study of cytomegalovirus exposure and HLA in healthy donors. 13 Jbeta primers and 60 Vbeta primers were used for the PCR. The method was immunoSEQ multiplex PCR; TCRdb's version includes in-frame clones alone and lacks a portion of them. The sample has about 190,000 clones; roughly 80% are singletons. The sequencing input was PBMCs. The receptors shown here come from a man aged 35 to 55 in good health and CMV-seropositive.

The chain couples TRBV15 to TRBJ2-5; D gene unclear. Trimming cost V 1 base and J 9 bases, with 12 bases left between them. The CDR3 sequence is 13 residues long. Germline loops: CDR1 LNHNV, CDR2 YYDKDF (reference sequence). Here the CDR3 DNA reads TGTGCCACCAGCAGAGGAGAAGTAGATGCCCAGTACTTC. Protein sequence: CATSRGEVDAQYF.

The genes are TRBV18 and TRBJ2-5, with D possibly matching TRBD2 (5 bases). Germline CDR1 and CDR2: KGHSH and LQKENI. Trimming took 4 bases from V and 2 from J, leaving 17 bases between them. This CDR3 has 16 residues. CDR3 DNA sequence: TGTGCCAGCTCACTCGTGCCTTCTGGAGGACAAGAGACCCAGTACTTC. It translates to CASSLVPSGGQETQYF.

The chain links TRBV29-1 to TRBJ2-5; 9 positions agree with TRBD1. CDR1 is SQVTM and CDR2 is ANQGSEA in the germline V gene. There are 18 residues in the CDR3. J gave up 4 bases and V 5 bases, and 20 bases lay outside the gene matches. CDR3 DNA sequence: TGCAGCGTTATTACAGGGGGCGACTTATCCAAGTTTGGAGAGACCCAGTACTTC. This sequence encodes CSVITGGDLSKFGETQYF.

The chain joins TRBV6-5 to TRBJ1-2; D possibly corresponds to TRBD1 (6 bases). This CDR3 spans 14 amino acids. The germline V gene encodes CDR1 MNHEY and CDR2 SVGAGI. The V gene lost 6 bases and the J gene lost 5 bases, with 16 bases spanning the gap. CDR3 nucleotides: TGTGCCAGCAGGCTACGGGACACCGGTTATGGCTACACCTTC. This gives the protein CASRLRDTGYGYTF.

Of note for this clone: A read error may account for a junction end that differs from germline. V is TRBV5-1 and J is TRBJ2-7, with D unresolved. Germline CDR1 reads SGHRS; CDR2 reads YFSETQ. The CDR3 spans 13 residues. CDR3 sequence reads: CASSLVGSYEQYF. For the CDR3, the DNA is TGTGCCAGCAGCTTGGTCGGCTCCTACGAGCAGTACTTC. Filled out from reference TRBV5-1 and TRBJ2-7, the complete variable domain reads KAGVTQTPRYLIKTRGQQVTLSCSPISGHRSVSWYQQTPGQGLQFLFEYFSETQRNKGNFPGRFSGRQFSNSRSEMNVSTLELGDSALYLCASSLVGSYEQYFGPGTRLTVT.

The chain recombines TRBV11-3 with TRBJ2-5, with 7 bases lining up with TRBD1. The germline V gene has CDR1 SGHNT and CDR2 YENEEA. V trimming: 1 base; J trimming: 4 bases; junction bases outside the gene matches: 9. The CDR3 is 16 amino acids. For the CDR3, the DNA is TGTGCCAGCAGCTTAGGAGGGGGCGGTACGGGAGAGACCCAGTACTTC. Amino acid sequence: CASSLGGGGTGETQYF.

The chain employs TRBV19 and TRBJ1-6; 9 bases align to TRBD1. V was pared by 4 bases and J by 9 bases, with 10 bases of the junction left unmatched. The CDR3 length is 16 residues. CDR1 is LNHDA and CDR2 is SQIVND in the germline V gene (reference sequence). In nucleotides, the CDR3 is TGTGCCAGTAGTACCGCTGGGACAGGGATGACTTCACCCCTCCACTTT. Translation: CASSTAGTGMTSPLHF.

This clone was seen more than once but under ten times. The V call is TRBV7-2, the J call TRBJ2-7, with a tentative D call TRBD2 (5 bases). This CDR3 spans 13 amino acids. Trimming pared 5 bases from V and 3 bases from J, leaving 11 bases between. CDR1 is SGHTA, CDR2 FQGNSA, per germline. This CDR3 reads CASSPPGNYEQYF. The CDR3 bases are TGTGCCAGCAGCCCGCCCGGGAACTACGAGCAGTACTTC.

The chain has TRBV9 and TRBJ2-3; 10 bases line up with TRBD2. The CDR3 extends over 16 amino acids. V trimming: 4 bases; J trimming: 6 bases; junction bases outside the gene matches: 11. The germline V gene encodes CDR1 SGDLS and CDR2 YYNGEE. CDR3 nucleotides: TGTGCCAGCAGCCCAAGAGCGGGGGGGACGTCGGATACGCAGTATTTT. Its protein product is CASSPRAGGTSDTQYF.

This clone occurred once. The chain employs TRBV4-1 and TRBJ2-7; a weak D match, TRBD2 (7 bases). V lost 0 bases and J 0 bases, leaving 18 bases between the germline ends. The CDR3 has 18 amino acids. Germline CDR1 and CDR2: MGHRA and YSYEKL. In DNA form, the CDR3 reads TGCGCCAGCAGCCAAGAGTCGGGGGGCCGCTACCTCTCCTACGAGCAGTACTTC. Its translation: CASSQESGGRYLSYEQYF.

The rearrangement links TRBV7-2 to TRBJ2-7; D remains ambiguous. V was clipped by 6 bases and J by 3 bases, with 9 bases between them. CDR3 size: 12 residues. CDR1 and CDR2 (germline): SGHTA, FQGNSA. CDR3 DNA sequence: TGTGCCAGCAGTCTCGAACTCTACGAGCAGTACTTC. Translating gives CASSLELYEQYF.

This chain uses TRBV19 with TRBJ1-3; 8 bases agree with TRBD1. This CDR3 has 16 residues. The trim removed 5 bases at V and 1 base at J, leaving 7 bases unmatched. In germline, CDR1 is LNHDA, CDR2 SQIVND (reference sequence). This chain's CDR3 is CASSRDRRLSGNTIYF. CDR3 nucleotides: TGTGCCAGTAGTCGGGACAGGAGATTATCTGGAAACACCATATATTTT.

V and J are TRBV7-2 and TRBJ1-1, with a possible D match to TRBD1 (6 bases). Trimming removed 5 bases at V and 8 bases at J, with 15 bases between. This CDR3 is built from 13 residues. Germline CDR1 SGHTA, CDR2 FQGNSA. For the CDR3, the DNA is TGTGCCAGCAGCCCCAGGACAGTAGCCGAAGCTTTCTTT. This encodes CASSPRTVAEAFF.

This chain links TRBV5-1 with TRBJ1-1; the D is unclear. The germline gives CDR1 SGHRS, CDR2 YFSETQ. With 4 bases removed from V and 3 bases from J, the gap between germline ends came to 4 bases. This CDR3 spans 11 amino acids. The CDR3 here is CASSADTEAFF. CDR3 DNA sequence: TGCGCCAGCAGCGCGGACACTGAAGCTTTCTTT.

The gene calls are TRBV6-1 and TRBJ1-1; D might be TRBD1 (6 bases). V dropped 7 bases and J dropped 3 bases, with 12 bases sitting between them. Germline values: CDR1 MNHNS, CDR2 SASEGT. The CDR3 length is 13 residues. CDR3 DNA: TGTGCCAGCATGGCGGGGGCCCACACTGAAGCTTTCTTT. Residues: CASMAGAHTEAFF.

The V gene is TRBV27, the J gene TRBJ1-5, with 10 bases fitting TRBD1. Germline V lookup: CDR1 MNHEY, CDR2 SMNVEV (reference sequence). The CDR3 runs to 16 residues. V shed 5 bases, J shed 2 bases, and the junction held 6 bases outside the gene matches. CDR3: CASSPKGTGGNQPQHF. The CDR3 coding sequence is TGTGCCAGCAGTCCCAAGGGGACAGGGGGCAATCAGCCCCAGCATTTT.

The chain carries TRBV20-1 and TRBJ1-2; D not certain. This CDR3 has 10 residues. Germline V gene sequence: CDR1 DFQATT, CDR2 SNEGSKA (reference sequence). The ends were cut back, 1 base at V and 5 bases at J, with 2 bases in the middle. The CDR3 loop is CSARVYGYTF. The CDR3 DNA sequence: TGCAGTGCTAGAGTATATGGCTACACCTTC.

V usage is TRBV5-1 and J usage is TRBJ2-7; 13 bases fit TRBD2. The germline CDR1 and CDR2 sequences are SGHRS and YFSETQ. Trimming cost V 3 bases and J 1 base; bases outside gene matches: 1. The CDR3 covers 15 residues. DNA for the CDR3: TGCGCCAGCAGCTCACTAGCGGGAGGGTCCTACGAGCAGTACTTC. Its translation is CASSSLAGGSYEQYF.

This sequence joins TRBV5-1 and TRBJ2-5; 9 nucleotides agree with TRBD2. Germline V lookup: CDR1 SGHRS, CDR2 YFSETQ. V dropped 2 bases and J dropped 2; count of bases not matched to a gene: 10. The CDR3 loop spans 17 amino acids. The CDR3 loop is CASSLGQVSGGQETQYF. The CDR3 region has the DNA TGCGCCAGCAGCTTAGGTCAGGTTAGCGGGGGACAAGAGACCCAGTACTTC.

The rearrangement joins TRBV2 to TRBJ1-4; a possible D gene is TRBD1 (5 bases). CDR1 is SNHLY and CDR2 is FYNNEI in the germline V gene. With 3 bases removed from V and 3 bases from J, the gap between germline ends came to 11 bases. CDR3 length: 15 amino acids. This CDR3 is CASSEGLAANEKLFF. Written as DNA, the CDR3 is TGTGCCAGCAGTGAGGGGCTTGCGGCTAATGAAAAACTGTTTTTT.

The rearrangement links TRBV27 to TRBJ2-4; tentatively, D is TRBD1 (6 bases). CDR3 length equals 13 residues. Germline V lookup: CDR1 MNHEY, CDR2 SMNVEV (reference sequence). V was shortened by 3 bases and J by 11 bases, with 14 bases between the two germline ends. The CDR3 region has the DNA TGTGCCAGCAGTTTTAATCCCGACAGGCTTCAGTACTTC. Its protein product is CASSFNPDRLQYF.

J is TRBJ2-7 and V is TRBV11-2; D is perhaps TRBD1 (6 bases). Germline CDR1 SGHAT, CDR2 FQNNGV. Trimming shortened V by 0 bases and J by 3 bases, and 6 bases separated the two germline ends. The CDR3 is 13 amino acids. In DNA, the CDR3 is TGTGCCAGCAGCTTAGAACAGGGCTACGAGCAGTACTTC. This translates into CASSLEQGYEQYF.

This sequence joins TRBV7-9 and TRBJ2-3; TRBD2 aligns across 9 bases. Losses at the gene ends were 5 bases for V and 1 base for J; bases not matched to a gene: 7. The germline CDR1 and CDR2 sequences are SEHNR and FQNEAQ (reference sequence). The CDR3 has 16 residues. CDR3 protein: CASSPTRTSGTDTQYF. The CDR3 bases are TGTGCCAGCAGCCCCACCAGGACTAGCGGCACAGATACGCAGTATTTT.